Presented here are 6 T cell receptor beta chains from one specimen sequenced in a study of cytomegalovirus exposure and HLA in healthy donors listed by TCRdb under 2017. Library prep was done by the immunoSEQ multiplex PCR assay. For the multiplex PCR, a mixture combining 60 forward primers for TCR Vbeta segments and 13 reverse primers for TCR Jbeta segments was used. In TCRdb, the immuneACCESS table is reduced to in-frame sequences with V and J assigned. These tables do not hold every clone; where another copy was compared, an unresolved V gene accounts for under half, and the others remain unexplained. The sample includes 100,000 to 150,000 clones, with roughly 80% observed a single time. In total, the top ten clones hold over 0.9% of the sample. Specimen: PBMCs. The source of these receptors is a woman aged 55-75 years in good health and CMV-seronegative.

The chain is built from TRBV5-1 and TRBJ1-4; D might be TRBD1 (6 bases). CDR1 is SGHRS and CDR2 is YFSETQ in the germline V gene. The CDR3 runs to 17 residues. Trimming took off 1 base at V and 1 base at J, with 14 bases between the two ends. The CDR3 here is CASSLFSQTGTNEKLFF. The CDR3 DNA sequence: TGCGCCAGCAGCTTGTTTTCCCAGACAGGAACTAATGAAAAACTGTTTTTT. Using reference TRBV5-1 and TRBJ1-4 for the parts outside the CDR3, the full variable domain is KAGVTQTPRYLIKTRGQQVTLSCSPISGHRSVSWYQQTPGQGLQFLFEYFSETQRNKGNFPGRFSGRQFSNSRSEMNVSTLELGDSALYLCASSLFSQTGTNEKLFFGSGTQLSVL.

The CDR3 reads CASSSILGGAKSSYNEQFF. In DNA, the CDR3 is TGTGCCAGCAGCTCAATTTTGGGCGGGGCAAAGAGCTCCTACAATGAGCAGTTCTTC. This chain joins TRBV7-3 and TRBJ2-1, with D possibly being TRBD2 (6 bases). The V gene lost 4 bases and the J gene lost 0 bases, with 22 bases spanning the gap. From germline, CDR1 is SGHTA and CDR2 FQGTGA. The CDR3 contains 19 residues.

This chain joins TRBV7-6 and TRBJ2-1, with 7 bases aligning to TRBD1. Per germline, CDR1 SGHVS and CDR2 FNYEAQ. The CDR3 has 15 residues. Losses at the gene ends were 2 bases for V and 6 bases for J; bases not matched to a gene: 7. CDR3 sequence reads: CASSLYRKGANEQFF. The DNA for the CDR3 is TGTGCCAGCAGCTTATATAGAAAGGGGGCCAATGAGCAGTTCTTC.

The rearrangement links TRBV30 to TRBJ1-2; the match to TRBD1 covers 9 bases. The CDR3 contains 13 residues. Germline loops: CDR1 GTSNPN, CDR2 SVGIG (reference sequence). J was trimmed by 8 bases and V by 3 bases; bases with no gene match: 7. CDR3 nucleotides: TGTGCCTGGAGGGGACAGGGACTTGGAGGCTACACCTTC. This gives the protein CAWRGQGLGGYTF.

The V call is TRBV7-9, the J call TRBJ1-1; a weak D match, TRBD1 (6 bases). The CDR3 is 15 residues long. V was clipped by 6 bases and J by 0 bases, with 14 bases between them. The germline gives CDR1 SEHNR, CDR2 FQNEAQ (reference sequence). The CDR3: CASRDKDRLNTEAFF. The CDR3 bases are TGTGCCAGCAGGGATAAGGACAGATTGAACACTGAAGCTTTCTTT.

This sequence joins TRBV18 and TRBJ2-7; 7 bases map to TRBD1. The germline V gene encodes CDR1 KGHSH and CDR2 LQKENI. V was clipped by 6 bases and J by 4 bases; unmatched bases: 9. This CDR3 is built from 14 residues. The CDR3 protein is CASSGRQGVYEQYF. The CDR3, as DNA: TGTGCCAGCTCGGGCCGACAGGGTGTGTACGAGCAGTACTTC.